The 17 T cell receptor beta chains below all came from one sample that was sequenced in a study of T cell repertoires in cytomegalovirus infection. MiXCR, run by TCRdb on the reads, gives a single entry per CDR3 protein. Of fewer than 1,000,000 distinct CDR3 sequences in the sample, 30% to 40% were seen once. Their cognate antigens are unknown. The input for sequencing was cultured CD8+ T cells from PBMCs, taken from culture after CMV antigen stimulation. All receptors come from a human donor in good health (CMV status not recorded). Some clones in this sample may be carry-over from other donors' samples.

This clonotype was detected ten times or more. The V and J genes are TRBV7-2 and TRBJ2-5; D is undetermined. The CDR3 runs 14 residues. Trimming pared 1 base from V and 0 bases from J, leaving 6 bases between. CDR1 and CDR2 (germline): SGHTA, FQGNSA. The CDR3: CASSLDINQETQYF. The DNA for the CDR3 is TGTGCCAGCAGCTTAGACATTAACCAAGAGACCCAGTACTTC.

This clonotype was observed at least ten times. The chain couples TRBV28 to TRBJ2-1, with D unclear. This CDR3 region has 15 residues. Trimming removed 6 bases at V and 0 bases at J, with 12 bases between. Germline CDR1 MDHEN, CDR2 SYDVKM. The CDR3 DNA sequence: TGTGCCAGCAGCCCCGACGCGAGCTCCTACAATGAGCAGTTCTTC. Translated, it gives CASSPDASSYNEQFF.

The rearrangement joins TRBV27 to TRBJ2-1; D unresolved. V dropped 6 bases and J dropped 4 bases, with 13 bases sitting between them. The CDR3 covers 14 residues. Germline loops: CDR1 MNHEY, CDR2 SMNVEV (reference sequence). CDR3 residues: CASSLNTVYNEQFF. CDR3 nucleotide sequence: TGTGCCAGCAGCCTTAATACAGTATACAATGAGCAGTTCTTC.

Of note for this clonotype: The junction differs from germline at one of its ends, possibly a read error. The gene calls are TRBV27 and TRBJ1-2; 7 nucleotides align to TRBD1. Germline assignment: CDR1 MNHEY and CDR2 SMNVEV (reference sequence). This CDR3 is built from 14 residues. The CDR3 spells CASAAGTVDYDYTF. The CDR3 DNA is TGTGCCAGCGCTGCGGGGACAGTGGACTATGACTACACCTTC.

The rearrangement links TRBV12-3 or TRBV12-4 to TRBJ2-5, with 13 bases matching TRBD2. V trimming: 4 bases; J trimming: 1 base; junction bases outside the gene matches: 3. This CDR3 contains 16 residues. The CDR3 reads CASSWGTSGVQETQYF. CDR3 bases: TGTGCCAGCAGTTGGGGGACTAGCGGGGTCCAAGAGACCCAGTACTTC.

This clonotype has just a few counts. This chain connects TRBV14 to TRBJ2-3; 7 nucleotides line up with TRBD1. Trimming cost V 6 bases and J 0 bases; bases outside gene matches: 12. This CDR3 has 17 residues. The germline V gene has CDR1 SGHDN and CDR2 FVKESK. CDR3: CASSLRTGATSTDTQYF. CDR3 nucleotide sequence: TGTGCCAGCAGTCTGCGGACAGGAGCTACCAGCACAGATACGCAGTATTTT. The full variable domain, in which reference TRBV14 and TRBJ2-3 provide the parts outside the CDR3, is EAGVTQFPSHSVIEKGQTVTLRCDPISGHDNLYWYRRVMGKEIKFLLHFVKESKQDESGMPNNRFLAERTGGTYSTLKVQPAELEDSGVYFCASSLRTGATSTDTQYFGPGTRLTVL.

A few counts support this clonotype. The chain recombines TRBV4-2 with TRBJ2-7; TRBD2 matches at 9 bases. This CDR3 has 15 amino acids. Per the germline V gene, CDR1 is LGHNA and CDR2 is YNFKEQ. After removal of 1 base from V and 2 bases from J, the junction contained 3 bases not matched to a gene. CDR3 in amino acids: CASSQASGDTYEQYV. As DNA, the CDR3 is TGTGCCAGCAGCCAAGCTAGCGGGGACACCTACGAGCAGTACGTC.

A remark on this clonotype: A read error is possible here, since a much larger clone lies one base away. The rearrangement links TRBV7-6 to TRBJ1-5; D remains ambiguous. Germline CDR1 SGHVS, CDR2 FNYEAQ. The CDR3 spans 13 residues. The ends were cut back, 5 bases at V and 6 bases at J, with 11 bases in the middle. The DNA for the CDR3 is TGTGCCAGCAGCCAGGTAGACGGTCAGCCCCAGCATTTT. Translation: CASSQVDGQPQHF.

This rearrangement joins TRBV7-3 to TRBJ2-1, with a possible D match to TRBD1 (5 bases). This CDR3 is built from 14 residues. The V gene's germline CDR1 is SGHTA and CDR2 FQGTGA. Trimming removed 1 base from V and 7 bases from J, with 11 bases in between. Here the CDR3 DNA reads TGTGCCAGCAGCTTAAGTTTGGGGCAAAATGAGCAGTTCTTC. Its translation is CASSLSLGQNEQFF.

CDR3 DNA: TGCGCCAGCAGCCAAGGGAGTAATGAGGCCGGGGAGCTGTTTTTT. Translating gives CASSQGSNEAGELFF. J is TRBJ2-2 and V is TRBV4-1; D unresolved. The CDR3 is 15 amino acids. Germline V CDR1 and CDR2: MGHRA, YSYEKL. V was clipped by 1 base and J by 6 bases, with 12 bases between them.

The chain links TRBV27 to TRBJ1-1; 8 bases align to TRBD1. With 8 bases clipped from V and 4 bases from J, the junction kept 9 bases outside the gene matches. The CDR3 is 14 residues long. CDR1 and CDR2 (germline): MNHEY, SMNVEV (reference sequence). CDR3 sequence reads: CASEPQGAGTEAFF. CDR3 DNA sequence: TGTGCCAGCGAACCCCAGGGGGCAGGCACTGAAGCTTTCTTT.

This clonotype came up many times. The chain employs TRBV7-8 and TRBJ1-1; D possibly corresponds to TRBD1 (5 bases). V was clipped by 5 bases and J by 1 base, with 14 bases between them. The germline V gene has CDR1 SGHVS and CDR2 FQNEAQ. This CDR3 has 15 amino acids. The CDR3 sequence is CASSPPGLQNTEAFF. For the CDR3, the DNA is TGTGCCAGCAGCCCCCCGGGACTGCAGAACACTGAAGCTTTCTTT.

The chain combines TRBV7-8 with TRBJ1-1; D gene uncertain. V lost 1 base, J lost 0 bases, and 9 bases lay in between. The CDR3 runs to 15 residues. Germline CDR1 and CDR2: SGHVS and FQNEAQ. DNA of the CDR3: TGTGCCAGCAGCTTAGATCTCCAGCTGAACACTGAAGCTTTCTTT. Translating gives CASSLDLQLNTEAFF.

The CDR3 here is CATSVTREEDGYTF. CDR3 coding DNA: TGTGCCACCAGCGTTACAAGGGAAGAGGATGGCTACACCTTC. The chain carries TRBV15 and TRBJ1-2; D remains unclear. Germline V gives CDR1 LNHNV, CDR2 YYDKDF (reference sequence). This CDR3 contains 14 residues. V lost 5 bases, J lost 6 bases, and 16 bases lay in between.

This clonotype has at least ten counts. The chain joins TRBV7-2 to TRBJ2-1; D is ambiguous. Germline values: CDR1 SGHTA, CDR2 FQGNSA. The CDR3 sequence is 13 residues long. V dropped 1 base and J dropped 7 bases, with 8 bases sitting between them. CDR3 loop: CASSLVTGNEQFF. The CDR3 DNA is TGTGCCAGCAGCTTAGTGACGGGTAATGAGCAGTTCTTC. Full variable domain (missing parts from reference TRBV7-2 and TRBJ2-1): GAGVSQSPSNKVTEKGKDVELRCDPISGHTALYWYRQSLGQGLEFLIYFQGNSAPDKSGLPSDRFSAERTGGSVSTLTIQRTQQEDSAVYLCASSLVTGNEQFFGPGTRLTVL.

The table lists this clonotype with many counts. The rearrangement joins TRBV6-6 to TRBJ1-5; D remains ambiguous. CDR1 is MNHNY, CDR2 SVGAGI, per germline (reference sequence). The V end lost 0 bases, the J end lost 8 bases, and 8 bases lay between the germline ends. This CDR3 spans 13 amino acids. CDR3: CASSYSSLEPQHF. The CDR3 DNA is TGTGCCAGCAGTTACTCCTCACTCGAGCCCCAGCATTTT.

The CDR3 nucleotides are TGTGCCAGTAGTATATGGGGATCTGGGTATAATGAGCAGTTCTTC. It translates to CASSIWGSGYNEQFF. The chain uses TRBV19 and TRBJ2-1; no firm D call. The germline V gene encodes CDR1 LNHDA and CDR2 SQIVND (reference sequence). Trimming cost V 2 bases and J 7 bases, with 15 bases left between them. This CDR3 contains 15 residues.